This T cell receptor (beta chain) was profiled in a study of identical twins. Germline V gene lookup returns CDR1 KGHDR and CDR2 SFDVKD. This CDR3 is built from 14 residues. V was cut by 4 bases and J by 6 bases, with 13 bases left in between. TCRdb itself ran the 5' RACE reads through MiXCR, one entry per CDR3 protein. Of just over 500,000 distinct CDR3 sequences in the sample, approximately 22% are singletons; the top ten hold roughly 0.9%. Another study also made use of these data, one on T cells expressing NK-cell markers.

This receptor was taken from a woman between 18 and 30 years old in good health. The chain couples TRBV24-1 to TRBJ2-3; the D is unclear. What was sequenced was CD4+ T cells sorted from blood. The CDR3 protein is CATSDRLLGDTQYF. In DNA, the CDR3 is TGTGCCACCAGTGACCGACTCCTAGGGGATACGCAGTATTTT.